The present T cell receptor beta chain was sequenced within a study of blood T cell repertoires in COVID-19. Study in general: Donors in the United States, Italy and Spain gave samples during acute or convalescent COVID-19. The analysed material was cDNA or gDNA that came from T cells, B-cell-depleted T cells, or PBMCs.

This clone was seen a single time. This CDR3 contains 15 residues. In germline, CDR1 is LNHDA, CDR2 SQIVND (reference sequence). The ends lost 7 bases at V and 0 bases at J; junction bases unmatched: 7. Original methodology: Nucleated cell counts were estimated from reference gene primer amplification. Produced via immunoSEQ multiplex PCR; TCRdb's table is partial and in-frame only. V, J and clone size are taken as reported in that table, and D and trimming were inferred from the DNA itself. Of 180,000 or so clones in the sample, approximately 89% were seen once. The chain combines TRBV19 with TRBJ1-2, with 8 bases aligning to TRBD1. Material: peripheral blood. The clonotype originates from a woman in her sixties with acute or convalescent COVID-19. CDR3: CASTNDRGANYGYTF. CDR3 in DNA: TGTGCCAGTACCAACGACAGGGGAGCTAACTATGGCTACACCTTC.